One sample yielded the 14 T cell receptor beta chains listed below, sequenced in a study of T-cell reconstitution after alpha-beta-depleted transplantation in children. Construction of the TCRbeta library involved unique molecular identifiers. From the PCR reads, TCRdb called clonotypes with MiXCR, one entry per CDR3 protein. Of over 100,000 distinct CDR3 sequences listed, 6% to 9% are singletons. The source material was PBMCs, sampled before TCRalphabeta/CD19-depleted stem cell transplant. Receptors originate from a boy younger than 10 with acute lymphoblastic leukemia, due to receive a stem cell transplant.

Ten or more counts support this clonotype. The V call is TRBV5-1, the J call TRBJ2-2; weak D call: TRBD1 (6 bases). The CDR3 consists of 14 residues. In germline, CDR1 is SGHRS, CDR2 YFSETQ. Between the trimmed V and J ends, which lost 7 bases and 0 bases, there was a span of 10 bases. The CDR3 sequence: CASRQATNTGELFF. In DNA, the CDR3 is TGCGCCAGCCGACAGGCAACGAACACCGGGGAGCTGTTTTTT.

This clonotype occurred many times. This rearrangement joins TRBV5-1 to TRBJ1-1; D may be TRBD1 (5 bases). Trimming removed 0 bases at V and 0 bases at J, with 12 bases between. Germline V gene data show CDR1 as SGHRS and CDR2 as YFSETQ. The CDR3 covers 16 residues. The CDR3 is CASSLEGRPMNTEAFF. The CDR3 bases are TGCGCCAGCAGCTTGGAGGGGCGCCCTATGAACACTGAAGCTTTCTTT. The variable domain in full, with the rest retrieved from reference TRBV5-1 and TRBJ1-1, is KAGVTQTPRYLIKTRGQQVTLSCSPISGHRSVSWYQQTPGQGLQFLFEYFSETQRNKGNFPGRFSGRQFSNSRSEMNVSTLELGDSALYLCASSLEGRPMNTEAFFGQGTRLTVV.

This clonotype was observed many times. The chain has TRBV28 and TRBJ1-5; weak D call: TRBD1 (5 bases). CDR1 is MDHEN, CDR2 SYDVKM, per germline. The CDR3 is 14 amino acids. Trimming took 2 bases from V and 3 from J, leaving 8 bases between them. DNA of the CDR3: TGTGCCAGCAGTTTAAGGGGTCTCAATCAGCCCCAGCATTTT. Its protein product is CASSLRGLNQPQHF.

The chain joins TRBV7-8 to TRBJ1-5; 7 nucleotides agree with TRBD1. Germline V gene lookup returns CDR1 SGHVS and CDR2 FQNEAQ. The CDR3 has 14 amino acids. Trimming took 2 bases from V and 7 from J; bases not matched to a gene: 5. CDR3 loop: CASSLRQGGQPQHF. DNA for the CDR3: TGTGCCAGCAGCTTAAGACAGGGTGGACAGCCCCAGCATTTT. Supplemented by reference TRBV7-8 and TRBJ1-5, the full variable domain reads GAGVSQSPRYKVAKRGQDVALRCDPISGHVSLFWYQQALGQGPEFLTYFQNEAQLDKSGLPSDRFFAERPEGSVSTLKIQRTQQEDSAVYLCASSLRQGGQPQHFGDGTRLSIL.

With respect to this clonotype: Being one base from a much bigger clone, this may be a read error. Without the conserved terminal phenylalanine or tryptophan, this CDR3 likely stems from a read error. The chain is built from TRBV7-2 and TRBJ2-5; 9 nucleotides match TRBD2. V lost 7 bases, J lost 5 bases, and 8 bases stayed unmatched. The CDR3 sequence is 14 residues long. Germline V gives CDR1 SGHTA, CDR2 FQGNSA. The DNA of the CDR3 is TGTGCCAGCAAAAAGGGACTAGCTGTTGAGACCCAGTACTCC. Protein sequence: CASKKGLAVETQYS.

This clonotype was recorded a few times. This chain uses TRBV6-1 with TRBJ2-3; D perhaps matches TRBD2 (5 bases). Germline assignment: CDR1 MNHNS and CDR2 SASEGT. The CDR3 sequence is 14 residues long. Trimming shortened V by 6 bases and J by 1 base, and 11 bases separated the two germline ends. CDR3 nucleotides: TGTGCCAGCAGGAGAGGACTTGGCACAGATACGCAGTATTTT. It yields the protein CASRRGLGTDTQYF.

The rearrangement uses TRBV6-2 or TRBV6-3 and TRBJ2-1; 7 bases map to TRBD1. The J segment lost 7 bases and the V segment lost 8 bases, leaving 14 bases of the junction unmatched. This CDR3 contains 15 residues. Germline V gene sequence: CDR1 MNHEY, CDR2 SVGEGT. CDR3 in amino acids: CASPSRTGWINEQFF. For the CDR3, the DNA is TGTGCCAGCCCTTCCCGGACAGGCTGGATTAATGAGCAGTTCTTC.

This clonotype was seen many times. This chain links TRBV5-8 with TRBJ2-6, with a possible D match to TRBD1 (6 bases). V lost 2 bases to trimming and J lost 0 bases, with 6 bases between them. The length of the CDR3 is 15 residues. CDR1 is SGHTS and CDR2 is YDEGEE in the germline V gene. CDR3 residues: CASSFRGSGANVLTF. The CDR3 coding sequence is TGTGCCAGCAGCTTCAGGGGCTCTGGGGCCAACGTCCTGACTTTC.

This chain joins TRBV19 and TRBJ2-1, with D unclear. The germline V gene encodes CDR1 LNHDA and CDR2 SQIVND (reference sequence). Trimming cost V 4 bases and J 4 bases, with 8 bases left between them. The CDR3 is 13 amino acids. The CDR3: CASSSRRYNEQFF. The CDR3 bases are TGTGCCAGTAGTAGTAGACGGTACAATGAGCAGTTCTTC.

This clonotype was detected ten times or more. The chain joins TRBV29-1 to TRBJ2-5; TRBD2 agrees at 10 bases. The J segment lost 3 bases and the V segment lost 7 bases, leaving 5 bases of the junction unmatched. The V gene's germline CDR1 is SQVTM and CDR2 ANQGSEA. This CDR3 region has 13 residues. The CDR3 DNA reads TGCAGCGAGACCACTAGCGGGAAAGAGACCCAGTACTTC. Translated, it gives CSETTSGKETQYF.

The chain joins TRBV10-3 to TRBJ1-5, with no clear D. CDR1 and CDR2 from the germline V gene are ENHRY and SYGVKD. The CDR3 covers 13 residues. With 11 bases removed from V and 1 base from J, the gap between germline ends came to 12 bases. Written as DNA, the CDR3 is TGTGCCTCCGCCCCGGAAAGCAATCAGCCCCAGCATTTT. Translating it yields CASAPESNQPQHF.

The chain is built from TRBV5-4 and TRBJ1-5; D may be TRBD1 (5 bases). Looked up from germline, CDR1 is SGHNT and CDR2 is YYREEE (reference sequence). V lost 2 bases, J lost 0 bases, and 18 bases lay in between. This CDR3 contains 18 residues. The chain's CDR3 is CASSFRAGPRYSNQPQHF. The DNA for the CDR3 is TGTGCCAGCAGCTTTCGCGCAGGGCCTCGATATAGCAATCAGCCCCAGCATTTT.

V usage is TRBV4-3 and J usage is TRBJ2-1, with D tentatively TRBD2 (6 bases). V was clipped by 0 bases and J by 7 bases, with 7 bases between them. CDR3 length: 13 residues. CDR1 and CDR2 from the germline V gene are LGHNA and YSLEER. This CDR3 is CASSQEEGNEQFF. CDR3 bases: TGCGCCAGCAGCCAAGAGGAGGGGAATGAGCAGTTCTTC.

The chain joins TRBV5-1 to TRBJ1-1; 9 nucleotides match TRBD1. The CDR3 is 14 residues long. After removal of 2 bases from V and 6 bases from J, the junction contained 5 bases not matched to a gene. Germline CDR1 and CDR2: SGHRS and YFSETQ. The CDR3 sequence: CASSLQGAQAEAFF. The CDR3 bases are TGCGCCAGCAGCTTACAGGGGGCGCAGGCTGAAGCTTTCTTT.